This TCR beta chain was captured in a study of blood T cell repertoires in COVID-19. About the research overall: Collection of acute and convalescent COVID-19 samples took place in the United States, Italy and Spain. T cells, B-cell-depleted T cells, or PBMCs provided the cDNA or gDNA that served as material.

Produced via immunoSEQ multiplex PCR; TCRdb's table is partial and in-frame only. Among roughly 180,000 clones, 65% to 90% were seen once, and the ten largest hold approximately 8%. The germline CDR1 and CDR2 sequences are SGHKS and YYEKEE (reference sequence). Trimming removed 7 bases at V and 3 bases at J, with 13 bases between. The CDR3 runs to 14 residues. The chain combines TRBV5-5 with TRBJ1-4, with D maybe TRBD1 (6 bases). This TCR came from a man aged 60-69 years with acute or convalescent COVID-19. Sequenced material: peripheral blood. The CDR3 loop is CASARGAANEKLFF. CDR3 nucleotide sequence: TGTGCCAGCGCTCGGGGGGCGGCTAATGAAAAACTGTTTTTT.